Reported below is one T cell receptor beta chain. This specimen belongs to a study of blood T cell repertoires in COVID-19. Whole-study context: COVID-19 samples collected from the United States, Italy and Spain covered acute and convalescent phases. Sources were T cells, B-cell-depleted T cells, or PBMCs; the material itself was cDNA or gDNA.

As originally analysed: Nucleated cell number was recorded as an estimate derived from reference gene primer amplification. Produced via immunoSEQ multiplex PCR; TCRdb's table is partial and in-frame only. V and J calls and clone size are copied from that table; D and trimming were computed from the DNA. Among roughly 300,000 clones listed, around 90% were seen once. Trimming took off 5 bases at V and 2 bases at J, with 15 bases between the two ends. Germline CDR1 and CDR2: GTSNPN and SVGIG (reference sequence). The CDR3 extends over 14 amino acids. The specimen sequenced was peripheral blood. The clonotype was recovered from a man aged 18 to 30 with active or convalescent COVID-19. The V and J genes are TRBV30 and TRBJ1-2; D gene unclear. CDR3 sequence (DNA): TGTGCCTGGGGGCCCAATACTCGGAACTATGGCTACACCTTC. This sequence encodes CAWGPNTRNYGYTF.